This entry is about one TCR beta chain. Its antigen is currently not known. Within one base of it there is no much larger clone, and no base qualities were kept. The data belong to a study of PD-1 blockade in classical Hodgkin lymphoma (dated by TCRdb to about 2020). About the study as a whole: Nivolumab dosing was 3 mg/kg intravenously every 2 weeks, continuing until either disease progression or unacceptable toxicity. To define a peripheral blood immune signature of response to PD-1 blockade in classical Hodgkin lymphoma, the study combined TCR beta sequencing with CyTOF. The full study reports these points: A significant rise by C4D1 was seen in CD4+ but not CD8+ TCR diversity (p=0.0027 vs p=0.16), with the rise being most apparent in complete responders (p=0.02). Only a single clinical trial cohort was studied, and what caused the repertoire differences, possibly disease activity or prior therapy, remained undefined. Baseline TCR diversity was reported to be lower in newly diagnosed patients than in healthy donors, and even lower in relapsed/refractory patients. Lower diversity was observed in patients in whom nivolumab was started less than 1 year after ASCT, and these patients were excluded from later analyses so that confounding by immune reconstitution would be avoided. Trial patients achieving complete response had baseline diversity similar to newly diagnosed patients, whereas partial responders and progressors had significantly lower diversity.

Genomic DNA was extracted with the Qiagen DNeasy kit from unsorted PBMCs and from negatively selected CD4+ and CD8+ fractions. Amplification of TCR beta CDR3 regions was done by immunoSEQ multiplex PCR with primers that anneal to V and J segments. A synthetic immune receptor repertoire was used to minimize amplification bias, and any remaining bias was removed computationally after sequencing. As for the authors' bioinformatics: Custom Python scripts were used to quantify repertoire diversity as the Shannon entropy index. Unsorted, CD4+ and CD8+ repertoires were examined separately, except in combined analyses, for which CD4+ and CD8+ sequences were merged in silico. Clonal expansion was defined as at least a 2-fold frequency increase after treatment relative to C1D1, with a pseudocount of 0.5 for undetected baseline clones. Singleton clones were defined as clones with 0 or 1 copy at C1D1, and non-singleton clones were defined as clones with 2 or more copies. By matching protein sequences in sorted samples from the same patient, clones expanded in unsorted samples were annotated as CD4+, CD8+ or unknown. Wilcoxon tests on paired samples were used to test changes in diversity from C1D1 to C4D1. The table comes from immuneACCESS by way of TCRdb, which keeps in-frame sequences with V and J called. Part of the clones is missing from these tables; in studies checked, under half for an unresolved V gene and the rest for unknown reasons. From that table come the V and J calls and clone size; the DNA was used to work out D and trimming. The sample table shows 75,000 to 100,000 clones, and around 80% are seen once. Of the sample, 12% falls within the top ten clones.

V loses 6 bases at its end and J loses 5 bases; junction bases beyond the gene matches: 15. The cysteine opens and the phenylalanine closes a CDR3 of 16 amino acids. The retained sequence is limited to the CDR3, 48 bases, with the frame set at the first base. In the germline V gene, CDR1 corresponds to SNHLY and CDR2 to FYNNEI. The sample's time point label, in plain terms: cycle 1 day 1 (C1D1), immediately before nivolumab initiation. Every trial patient had relapsed following autologous stem cell transplantation, and prior brentuximab vedotin exposure was what differed among cohorts A, B and C. The trial cohort included 50 or so patients with relapsed/refractory classical Hodgkin lymphoma, and each patient had a best overall response of complete response, partial response or progressive disease. In the multi-cohort phase II CheckMate 205 trial, trial patients received single-agent nivolumab. An independent review committee assessed best overall response by applying the 2007 International Working Group response criteria. Trial PBMCs were obtained immediately prior to nivolumab initiation (C1D1) and on therapy at cycle 2 day 1 and cycle 4 day 1. Peripheral blood was collected in 8 mL Vacutainer Cell Preparation Tubes, from which PBMCs were isolated by centrifugation and then cryopreserved.

Source: peripheral blood mononuclear cells (PBMCs), taken at baseline. The clonotype was recovered from a human donor with classical Hodgkin lymphoma. Rearrangement joined TRBV2 to TRBJ1-1, and 7 junctional nucleotides match TRBD1. For the CDR3, the sequence is CASREGVWDSKTEAFF. The DNA sequence is as follows: TGTGCCAGCAGGGAGGGGGTTTGGGACAGTAAAACTGAAGCTTTCTTT.